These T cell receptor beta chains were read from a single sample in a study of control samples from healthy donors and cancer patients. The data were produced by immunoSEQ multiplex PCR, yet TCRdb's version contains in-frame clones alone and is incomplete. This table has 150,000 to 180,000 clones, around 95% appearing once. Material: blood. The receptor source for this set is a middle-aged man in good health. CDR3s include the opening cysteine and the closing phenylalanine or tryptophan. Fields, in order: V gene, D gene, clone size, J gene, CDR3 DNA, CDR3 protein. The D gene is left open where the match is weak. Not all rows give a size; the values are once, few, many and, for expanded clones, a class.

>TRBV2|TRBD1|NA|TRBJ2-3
TGTGCCAGCAGCGGACAGGGGAAGAATACGCAGTATTTT
CASSGQGKNTQYF
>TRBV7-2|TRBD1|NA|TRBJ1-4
TGTGCCAGCAGCTCGGACAGGGGAGAAAAACTGTTTTTT
CASSSDRGEKLFF
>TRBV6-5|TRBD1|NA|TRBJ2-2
TGTGCCAGCAGTTACGCCGGGACAGCAGGCGGGGAGCTGTTTTTT
CASSYAGTAGGELFF
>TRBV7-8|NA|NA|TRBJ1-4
TGTGCCAGCAGCTTAGAGCCAGGGAGTGTTCGAAAACTGTTTTTT
CASSLEPGSVRKLFF
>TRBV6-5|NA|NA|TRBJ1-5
TGTGCCAGCAGAAGGGACGGCAATCAGCCCCAGCATTTT
CASRRDGNQPQHF
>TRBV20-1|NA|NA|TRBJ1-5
TGCAGTGCTAGTCGGGGGCAGCCCCAGCATTTT
CSASRGQPQHF
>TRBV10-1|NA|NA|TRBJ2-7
TGCGCCAGCAGACACGTCTGGGCGAGGTACGAGCAGTACTTC
CASRHVWARYEQYF
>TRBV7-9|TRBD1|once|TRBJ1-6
TGTGCCAGCAGCGGTTGGGGACAGGGTTTAGAGTCACCCCTCCACTTT
CASSGWGQGLESPLHF
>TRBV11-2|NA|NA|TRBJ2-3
TGTGCCAGCAGCTTAGATCCTGATACGCAGTATTTT
CASSLDPDTQYF
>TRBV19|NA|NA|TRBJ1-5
TGTGCCAGTAGTATTTACGACCGTCCGACCCAGCATTTT
CASSIYDRPTQHF
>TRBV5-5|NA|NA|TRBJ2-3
TGTGCCAGCAGCTTAGGTTCGACGGCACGCGCCCATACGCAGTATTTT
CASSLGSTARAHTQYF
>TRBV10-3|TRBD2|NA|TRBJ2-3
TGTGCCATCAGTGACTTACTAGCGGGGACAGATACGCAGTATTTT
CAISDLLAGTDTQYF
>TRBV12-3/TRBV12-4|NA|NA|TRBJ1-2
TGTGCCAGCAGTTTAAGTACAGGCTACACCTTC
CASSLSTGYTF
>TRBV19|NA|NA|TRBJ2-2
TGTGCCAGTAGGGCCCGGGCCCGAGCGAACACCGGGGAGCTGTTTTTT
CASRARARANTGELFF
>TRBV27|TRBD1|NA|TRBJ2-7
TGTGCCAGCAGTTTGTACTATACCGGGGACAGGGCCTACGAGCAGTACTTC
CASSLYYTGDRAYEQYF
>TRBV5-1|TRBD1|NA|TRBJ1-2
TGCGCCAGCAGCCTGACAGGGGGTCGGTATGGCTACACCTTC
CASSLTGGRYGYTF
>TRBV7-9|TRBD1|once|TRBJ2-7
TGTGCCAGCACCTCCCGGGACAGGGGATGGTACGAGCAGTACTTC
CASTSRDRGWYEQYF
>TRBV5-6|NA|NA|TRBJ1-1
TGTGCCAGCAGCTTTTTCGGCTTTCAGGGGCCGAACACTGAAGCTTTCTTT
CASSFFGFQGPNTEAFF
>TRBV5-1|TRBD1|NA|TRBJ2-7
TGCGCCAGCAGAGGGACAGTGAGCTCCTACGAGCAGTACTTC
CASRGTVSSYEQYF
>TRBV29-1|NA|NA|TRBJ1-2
TGCAGCGTTGAAGATATCGGCAGTAACTATGGCTACACCTTC
CSVEDIGSNYGYTF
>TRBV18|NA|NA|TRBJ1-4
TGTGCCAGCTTCGCAGGCACTAATGAAAAACTGTTTTTT
CASFAGTNEKLFF
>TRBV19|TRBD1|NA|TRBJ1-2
TGTGCCAGTAGTCTGGGACAGGGTTATGGCTACACCTTC
CASSLGQGYGYTF